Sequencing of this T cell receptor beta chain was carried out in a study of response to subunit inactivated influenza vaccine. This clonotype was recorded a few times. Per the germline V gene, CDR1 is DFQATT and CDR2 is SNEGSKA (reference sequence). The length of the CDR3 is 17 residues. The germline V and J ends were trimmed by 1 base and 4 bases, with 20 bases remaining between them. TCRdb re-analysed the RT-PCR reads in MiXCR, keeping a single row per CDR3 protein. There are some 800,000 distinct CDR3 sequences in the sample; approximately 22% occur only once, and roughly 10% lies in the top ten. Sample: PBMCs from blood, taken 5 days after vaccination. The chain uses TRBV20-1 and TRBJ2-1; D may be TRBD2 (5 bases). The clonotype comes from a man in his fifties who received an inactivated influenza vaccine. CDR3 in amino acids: CSARVALGAVLYNEQFF. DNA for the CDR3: TGCAGTGCTAGAGTGGCCCTGGGAGCGGTCCTTTACAATGAGCAGTTCTTC.